These 28 T cell receptor beta chains share one sample of origin, sequenced in a study of patients and donors after allogeneic stem cell transplantation. From the RT-PCR reads, TCRdb called clonotypes with MiXCR, one entry per CDR3 protein. The table lists over 65,000 distinct CDR3 sequences, about 26% of them singletons. The material sequenced was blood, either unsorted or a sorted T cell fraction (not recorded which). These receptors all stem from a human donor who was either an allogeneic HSCT recipient or a stem cell or donor lymphocyte infusion donor (not recorded which). It is not recorded whose cells these are; they may come from a transplant donor.

The chain joins TRBV20-1 to TRBJ1-3; 8 bases line up with TRBD1. The CDR3 extends over 17 amino acids. Losses at the gene ends were 6 bases for V and 0 bases for J; bases not matched to a gene: 13. CDR1 is DFQATT and CDR2 is SNEGSKA in the germline V gene (reference sequence). CDR3 sequence reads: CSAGTAGTGSSGNTIYF. The CDR3 DNA reads as TGCAGTGCGGGTACCGCCGGGACAGGCAGCTCTGGAAACACCATATATTTT.

The DNA of the CDR3 is TGTGCCAGCAGCAAAGGACTAGCACGCTACGAGCAGTACTTC. It codes for CASSKGLARYEQYF. The genes are TRBV9 and TRBJ2-7, with 8 bases that match TRBD2. CDR1 and CDR2 from the germline V gene are SGDLS and YYNGEE. The CDR3 has 14 residues. Trimming took 4 bases from V and 3 from J; bases not matched to a gene: 6.

Here the CDR3 reads CASSLARWGNQPQHF. The CDR3 nucleotides read TGTGCCAGCAGCTTAGCGAGGTGGGGCAATCAGCCCCAGCATTTT. The rearrangement uses TRBV11-2 and TRBJ1-5; no firm D call. Germline V gene lookup returns CDR1 SGHAT and CDR2 FQNNGV. V lost 1 base, J lost 2 bases, and 9 bases lay in between. The CDR3 has 15 residues.

Only a few counts were recorded for this clonotype. The chain links TRBV9 to TRBJ2-1; D is uncertain. Germline assignment: CDR1 SGDLS and CDR2 YYNGEE. The ends were cut back, 2 bases at V and 3 bases at J, with 9 bases in the middle. The length of the CDR3 is 14 residues. The chain's CDR3 is CASSVGGNYNEQFF. CDR3 nucleotides: TGTGCCAGCAGCGTCGGCGGTAACTACAATGAGCAGTTCTTC.

This clonotype has only one observation. V and J are TRBV24-1 and TRBJ2-1; 8 bases match TRBD2. This CDR3 is 16 amino acids long. V lost 4 bases, J lost 4 bases, and 8 bases stayed unmatched. CDR1 and CDR2 from the germline V gene are KGHDR and SFDVKD. The DNA for the CDR3 is TGTGCCACCAGTGACCCCGCCGGGACTAGGTACAATGAGCAGTTCTTC. Residues: CATSDPAGTRYNEQFF.

In its sample, this clonotype is medium-sized. The chain couples TRBV10-3 to TRBJ2-1; tentatively, D is TRBD1 (7 bases). Germline values: CDR1 ENHRY, CDR2 SYGVKD. The CDR3 runs 15 residues. With 11 bases removed from V and 0 bases from J, the gap between germline ends came to 17 bases. The CDR3 protein is CAGGGGQLSYNEQFF. CDR3 DNA sequence: TGTGCCGGCGGAGGGGGCCAACTCTCCTACAATGAGCAGTTCTTC.

This clonotype turned up a few times. This chain links TRBV3-1 with TRBJ2-1; 7 bases match TRBD2. Germline V gene lookup returns CDR1 LGHDT and CDR2 YNNKEL (reference sequence). The CDR3 is made up of 17 amino acids. V lost 0 bases and J lost 0; bases outside the gene matches: 5. CDR3 nucleotide sequence: TGTGCCAGCAGCCAAGAGGTGCGGGGGAGCTCCTACAATGAGCAGTTCTTC. Encoded protein: CASSQEVRGSSYNEQFF.

This clonotype has only a few counts. The chain recombines TRBV28 with TRBJ2-1, with D possibly being TRBD1 or TRBD2 (5 bases each). In germline, CDR1 is MDHEN, CDR2 SYDVKM. V lost 11 bases to trimming and J lost 4 bases, with 24 bases between them. This CDR3 has 16 amino acids. CDR3 amino acids: CALGQRDPQVYNEQFF. The CDR3 DNA reads as TGTGCCCTTGGTCAGAGGGACCCCCAGGTTTACAATGAGCAGTTCTTC.

This rearrangement joins TRBV4-1 to TRBJ2-5; D unclear. The V gene lost 1 base and the J gene lost 3 bases, with 9 bases spanning the gap. Germline CDR1 is MGHRA and CDR2 is YSYEKL. This CDR3 region has 14 residues. The CDR3 sequence is CASSQVLGEETQYF. The CDR3 DNA sequence: TGCGCCAGCAGCCAAGTGCTAGGTGAAGAGACCCAGTACTTC.

This clonotype was observed a handful of times. The chain links TRBV9 to TRBJ1-1; tentatively, D is TRBD1 (5 bases). This CDR3 has 15 residues. Between the trimmed V and J ends, which lost 2 bases and 1 base, there was a span of 12 bases. Per germline, CDR1 SGDLS and CDR2 YYNGEE. CDR3 residues: CASSVGFTGNTEAFF. The CDR3 bases are TGTGCCAGCAGCGTCGGTTTTACAGGGAACACTGAAGCTTTCTTT.

The chain's CDR3 is CASGLGVTNQPQHF. CDR3 sequence (DNA): TGTGCTAGTGGTTTGGGGGTTACCAATCAGCCCCAGCATTTT. The chain carries TRBV12-5 and TRBJ1-5; D not certain. The CDR3 is 14 residues long. Trimming removed 1 base from V and 3 bases from J, with 7 bases in between. From germline, CDR1 is LGHNT and CDR2 FRNRAP.

CDR3 bases: TGTGCCAGCAGCCGAGGGACTAGCGGGAGTCTGAATGAGCAGTTCTTC. Protein: CASSRGTSGSLNEQFF. J is TRBJ2-1 and V is TRBV4-2, with TRBD2 matching 14 bases. The CDR3 covers 16 residues. Germline V gene data show CDR1 as LGHNA and CDR2 as YNFKEQ. Trimming cost V 4 bases and J 7 bases; bases outside gene matches: 6.

This clonotype was counted between two and nine times. The chain carries TRBV7-9 and TRBJ1-1; no firm D call. Deletions cut 2 bases from V and 5 bases from J, with 6 bases between. Per the germline V gene, CDR1 is SEHNR and CDR2 is FQNEAQ (reference sequence). This CDR3 has 12 amino acids. The CDR3 DNA sequence: TGTGCCAGCAGCTTACCGGGGACTGAAGCTTTCTTT. Residues: CASSLPGTEAFF. Full variable domain (rest looked up from reference TRBV7-9 and TRBJ1-1): DTGVSQNPRHKITKRGQNVTFRCDPISEHNRLYWYRQTLGQGPEFLTYFQNEAQLEKSRLLSDRFSAERPKGSFSTLEIQRTEQGDSAMYLCASSLPGTEAFFGQGTRLTVV.

This clonotype was picked up a small number of times. The chain uses TRBV7-2 and TRBJ1-1; D is ambiguous. V lost 5 bases, J lost 0 bases, and 16 bases lay in between. Germline CDR1 is SGHTA and CDR2 is FQGNSA. The CDR3 is 16 amino acids. The chain's CDR3 is CASSPYYALMNTEAFF. The CDR3 DNA is TGTGCCAGCAGCCCCTATTATGCTCTTATGAACACTGAAGCTTTCTTT.

The rearrangement joins TRBV7-2 to TRBJ2-2, with D perhaps matching TRBD2 (5 bases). Germline lookup yields CDR1 SGHTA and CDR2 FQGNSA. Trimming stripped 2 bases from V and 4 bases from J, with 14 bases between. The CDR3 is 16 residues long. CDR3 nucleotide sequence: TGTGCCAGCAGCTTATCTGGCGGAGGCATCACCGGGGAGCTGTTTTTT. Its protein product is CASSLSGGGITGELFF.

The J gene is TRBJ1-1, the V gene TRBV5-5, with D possibly TRBD1 on 5 matching bases. There are 15 residues in the CDR3. V was trimmed by 4 bases and J by 4 bases, leaving 17 bases between them. Germline lookup yields CDR1 SGHKS and CDR2 YYEKEE (reference sequence). CDR3 protein: CASSPLGGLTTEAFF. DNA for the CDR3: TGTGCCAGCAGCCCTCTGGGGGGGTTAACCACTGAAGCTTTCTTT. Drawing the rest from reference TRBV5-5 and TRBJ1-1, the complete variable domain is DAGVTQSPTHLIKTRGQQVTLRCSPISGHKSVSWYQQVLGQGPQFIFQYYEKEERGRGNFPDRFSARQFPNYSSELNVNALLLGDSALYLCASSPLGGLTTEAFFGQGTRLTVV.

The rearrangement uses TRBV5-8 and TRBJ2-7; 10 nucleotides match TRBD2. Trimming removed 4 bases from V and 6 bases from J; junction bases left unmatched: 10. Germline CDR1 reads SGHTS; CDR2 reads YDEGEE. CDR3 length: 15 residues. The CDR3 loop reads CASSHLAGGGGEQYF. The CDR3 coding sequence is TGTGCCAGCAGCCATTTAGCGGGAGGAGGGGGCGAGCAGTACTTC.

The chain has TRBV12-3 or TRBV12-4 and TRBJ2-1; 9 nucleotides align to TRBD2. There are 14 residues in the CDR3. The V segment lost 4 bases and the J segment 8 bases; nucleotides outside the gene matches: 6. The CDR3 DNA sequence: TGTGCCAGCAGTTCCCTGAGACTAGCGGATGAGCAGTTCTTC. It specifies CASSSLRLADEQFF.

The V gene is TRBV5-1, the J gene TRBJ1-6, with a possible D match to TRBD1 (5 bases). Trimming took off 1 base at V and 11 bases at J, with 13 bases between the two ends. CDR3 size: 14 residues. The germline V gene encodes CDR1 SGHRS and CDR2 YFSETQ. The CDR3 loop reads CASSLSRAGTPLHF. The CDR3 nucleotides read TGCGCCAGCAGCTTGAGTAGGGCAGGGACACCCCTCCACTTT.

This chain uses TRBV6-6 with TRBJ2-2, with a possible D match to TRBD2 (7 bases). Trimming removed 11 bases from V and 4 bases from J, with 11 bases in between. Germline assignment: CDR1 MNHNY and CDR2 SVGAGI (reference sequence). This CDR3 is 12 amino acids long. The CDR3 is CAGGASTGELFF. In DNA form, the CDR3 reads TGTGCCGGGGGGGCGAGCACCGGGGAGCTGTTTTTT.

This clonotype has only one observation. The rearrangement uses TRBV20-1 and TRBJ2-4, with D perhaps TRBD2 (5 bases). Germline V gene lookup returns CDR1 DFQATT and CDR2 SNEGSKA (reference sequence). The CDR3 covers 13 residues. V lost 4 bases and J lost 5, with 12 bases in between. As DNA, the CDR3 is TGCAGTGCTACAGAAACTAGGGAAAACATTCAGTACTTC. Its protein is CSATETRENIQYF.

The chain uses TRBV5-1 and TRBJ2-2; the D gene is possibly TRBD1 (6 bases). Germline-derived CDR1 and CDR2 are SGHRS and YFSETQ. This CDR3 has 15 residues. The V gene lost 4 bases and the J gene lost 2 bases, with 12 bases spanning the gap. For the CDR3, the DNA is TGCGCCAGCAGCGGCGGACAGACCAACACCGGGGAGCTGTTTTTT. Encoded protein: CASSGGQTNTGELFF.

This clonotype was seen a handful of times. The chain joins TRBV30 to TRBJ2-7; TRBD1 aligns across 7 bases. Germline values: CDR1 GTSNPN, CDR2 SVGIG (reference sequence). This CDR3 has 15 amino acids. V gave up 4 bases and J gave up 0 bases; unmatched junction bases: 9. DNA of the CDR3: TGTGCCTGGACTCAAAGCTGGGACAGCTCCTACGAGCAGTACTTC. It yields the protein CAWTQSWDSSYEQYF.

This clonotype appeared a few times. The chain couples TRBV5-1 to TRBJ1-1, with D hard to call. CDR1 SGHRS and CDR2 YFSETQ come from the germline V gene. Trimming removed 2 bases from V and 6 bases from J, with 14 bases in between. This CDR3 has 14 residues. CDR3 protein: CASSFFSSNSEAFF. As DNA, the CDR3 is TGCGCCAGCAGCTTTTTTTCGTCAAACTCTGAAGCTTTCTTT.

Ten or more counts support this clonotype. This rearrangement joins TRBV20-1 to TRBJ1-2; D is ambiguous. Germline lookup yields CDR1 DFQATT and CDR2 SNEGSKA (reference sequence). CDR3 length: 13 amino acids. Trimming pared 2 bases from V and 3 bases from J, leaving 10 bases between. The CDR3 nucleotides are TGCAGTGCTAGACCAAGGGAGGACTATGGCTACACCTTC. This codes for CSARPREDYGYTF.

This clonotype was seen once. The chain carries TRBV15 and TRBJ2-5; D might be TRBD1 (5 bases). This CDR3 is built from 14 residues. V was trimmed by 0 bases and J by 5 bases, leaving 10 bases between them. Looked up from germline, CDR1 is LNHNV and CDR2 is YYDKDF (reference sequence). The CDR3: CATSRDGAGETQYF. CDR3 nucleotides: TGTGCCACCAGCAGAGATGGGGCAGGGGAGACCCAGTACTTC.

This clonotype appeared a few times. The chain recombines TRBV11-2 with TRBJ2-3, with 11 bases that match TRBD2. Germline V lookup: CDR1 SGHAT, CDR2 FQNNGV. Unmatched junction bases numbered 10, after V lost 5 bases and J lost 3 bases. The CDR3 has 17 residues. CDR3 DNA sequence: TGTGCCAGCAGCCCACGGTGGGGGACTAGCGGAACAGATACGCAGTATTTT. This codes for CASSPRWGTSGTDTQYF. The full variable domain, its missing parts supplied by reference TRBV11-2 and TRBJ2-3, is EAGVAQSPRYKIIEKRQSVAFWCNPISGHATLYWYQQILGQGPKLLIQFQNNGVVDDSQLPKDRFSAERLKGVDSTLKIQPAKLEDSAVYLCASSPRWGTSGTDTQYFGPGTRLTVL.

This clonotype was seen only a few times. The chain joins TRBV25-1 to TRBJ2-2, with 7 bases fitting TRBD2. The trim removed 10 bases at V and 0 bases at J, leaving 17 bases unmatched. This CDR3 spans 18 amino acids. Germline CDR1 and CDR2: MGHDK and SYGVNS. The CDR3 nucleotides read TGTGCCACACAGCGATCTAGCGGAGAGTTCGCGAACACCGGGGAGCTGTTTTTT. Its protein product is CATQRSSGEFANTGELFF.